The clone carrying this T cell receptor (beta chain) was observed many times. Antigen unknown. These data originate in a study of T cell repertoires in cytomegalovirus infection. About the study: Matching HLA type, along with CMV infection, was indicated by public TCR beta signatures.

Deletions cut 3 bases from V and 7 bases from J, with 12 bases between. Germline V gene sequence: CDR1 KGHSH, CDR2 LQKENI. The CDR3 consists of 13 residues. Study-level results: Carriage of CMV together with the relevant HLA was identifiable through cumulative public TCR beta family frequency. Dominating the ex vivo response were HLA-C-restricted CMV-specific TCR beta clonotypes.

TCRdb ran MiXCR on the reads and lists one entry per CDR3 protein. The table has some 77,000 distinct CDR3 sequences, roughly 3.6% seen once. The TCR originated in a human donor in good health (CMV status not recorded). Some clones in this sample may be carry-over from other donors' samples. This chain uses TRBV18 with TRBJ1-2, with a possible D match to TRBD1 (5 bases). The sample comprised PBMCs. The CDR3 protein is CASSPRDRIGYTF. As DNA, the CDR3 is TGTGCCAGCTCACCGAGGGACCGCATTGGCTACACCTTC.